This T cell receptor (beta chain) was observed in a study of CD8+ T cells in alopecia areata. Alopecia areata patients had lesional scalp punch biopsies and peripheral blood taken from them. The sorting of PBMCs gave CD4+ and CD8+ T cells. V lost 3 bases to trimming and J lost 2 bases, with 3 bases between them. The CDR3 spans 11 residues. CDR1 is SGHDT and CDR2 is YYEEEE in the germline V gene. This clone occurred once. Its antigen is unknown. Extracted RNA was reverse transcribed, and the resulting cDNA served as sequencing template. Clones were sequenced by immunoSEQ multiplex PCR, and TCRdb holds only the in-frame ones, with some missing. The data show about 170,000 clones, around 71% seen once. Broader study findings: It was lesional scalp, especially alopecia totalis/universalis, that showed higher clonality than normal scalp.

The J gene is TRBJ2-7, the V gene TRBV5-6, with no clear D. The sequence was obtained from a human donor with alopecia areata. Sample: CD8+ T cells sorted from blood, taken at week 0. The CDR3 spells CASSSAYEQYF. The CDR3 DNA reads as TGTGCCAGCAGCTCCGCCTACGAGCAGTACTTC. Supplemented by reference TRBV5-6 and TRBJ2-7, the full variable domain reads DAGVTQSPTHLIKTRGQQVTLRCSPKSGHDTVSWYQQALGQGPQFIFQYYEEEERQRGNFPDRFSGHQFPNYSSELNVNALLLGDSALYLCASSSAYEQYFGPGTRLTVT.